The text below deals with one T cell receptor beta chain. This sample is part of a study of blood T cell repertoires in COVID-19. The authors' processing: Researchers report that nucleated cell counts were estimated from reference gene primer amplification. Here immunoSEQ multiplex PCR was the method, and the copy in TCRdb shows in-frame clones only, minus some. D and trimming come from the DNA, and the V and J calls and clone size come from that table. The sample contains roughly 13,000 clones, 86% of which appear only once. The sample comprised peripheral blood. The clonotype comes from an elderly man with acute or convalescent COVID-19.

CDR3 region: CASSRTGSYQETQYF. The CDR3 coding sequence is TGTGCCAGCAGCCGGACAGGATCGTACCAAGAGACCCAGTACTTC. The V gene is TRBV7-3, the J gene TRBJ2-5; 7 nucleotides match TRBD1. V shed 5 bases and J 0 bases; nucleotides not matched to a gene: 6. The CDR3 is made up of 15 amino acids. Germline CDR1 reads SGHTA; CDR2 reads FQGTGA. The full variable domain, rest sourced from reference TRBV7-3 and TRBJ2-5, is GAGVSQTPSNKVTEKGKYVELRCDPISGHTALYWYRQSLGQGPEFLIYFQGTGAADDSGLPNDRFFAVRPEGSVSTLKIQRTERGDSAVYLCASSRTGSYQETQYFGPGTRLLVL.